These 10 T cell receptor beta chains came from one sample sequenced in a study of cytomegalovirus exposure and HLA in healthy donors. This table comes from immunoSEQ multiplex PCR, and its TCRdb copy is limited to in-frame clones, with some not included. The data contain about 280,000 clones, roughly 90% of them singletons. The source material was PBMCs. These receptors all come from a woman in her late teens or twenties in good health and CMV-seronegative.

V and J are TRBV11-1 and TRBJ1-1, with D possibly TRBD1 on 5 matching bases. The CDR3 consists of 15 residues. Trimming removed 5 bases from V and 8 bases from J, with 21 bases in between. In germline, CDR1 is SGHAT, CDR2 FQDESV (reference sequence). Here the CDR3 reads CASSPQDWGESEAFF. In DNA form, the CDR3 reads TGTGCCAGCAGCCCACAAGATTGGGGCGAGTCAGAAGCTTTCTTT.

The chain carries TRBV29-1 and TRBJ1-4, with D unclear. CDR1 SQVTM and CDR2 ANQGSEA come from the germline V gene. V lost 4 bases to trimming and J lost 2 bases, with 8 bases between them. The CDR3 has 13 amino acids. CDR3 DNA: TGCAGCGTTGTTCAGAATACTAATGAAAAACTGTTTTTT. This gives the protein CSVVQNTNEKLFF.

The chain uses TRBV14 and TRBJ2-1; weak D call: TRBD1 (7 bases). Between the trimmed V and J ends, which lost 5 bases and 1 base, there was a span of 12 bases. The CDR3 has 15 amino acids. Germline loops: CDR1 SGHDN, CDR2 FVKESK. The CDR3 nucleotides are TGTGCCAGCAGCAGTGCAGGGGGGTCCTACAATGAGCAGTTCTTC. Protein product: CASSSAGGSYNEQFF.

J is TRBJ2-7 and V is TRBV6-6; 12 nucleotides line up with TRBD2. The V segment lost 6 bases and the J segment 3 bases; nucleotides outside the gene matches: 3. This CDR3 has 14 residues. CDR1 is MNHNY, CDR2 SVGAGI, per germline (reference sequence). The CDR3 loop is CASRRLAGVYEQYF. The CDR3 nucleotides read TGTGCCAGCAGGAGACTAGCGGGAGTCTACGAGCAGTACTTC.

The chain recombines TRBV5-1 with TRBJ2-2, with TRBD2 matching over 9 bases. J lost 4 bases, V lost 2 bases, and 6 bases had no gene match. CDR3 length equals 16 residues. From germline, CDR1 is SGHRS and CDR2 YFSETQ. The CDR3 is CASSLGLASSTGELFF. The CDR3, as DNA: TGCGCCAGCAGCTTAGGACTAGCGTCGAGCACCGGGGAGCTGTTTTTT.

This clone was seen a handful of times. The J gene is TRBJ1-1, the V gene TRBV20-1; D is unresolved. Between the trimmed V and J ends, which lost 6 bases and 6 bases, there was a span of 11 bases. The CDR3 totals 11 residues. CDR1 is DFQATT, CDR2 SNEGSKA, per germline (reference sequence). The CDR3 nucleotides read TGCAGTGCGAGTACGGAGGCTGAAGCTTTCTTT. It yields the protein CSASTEAEAFF.

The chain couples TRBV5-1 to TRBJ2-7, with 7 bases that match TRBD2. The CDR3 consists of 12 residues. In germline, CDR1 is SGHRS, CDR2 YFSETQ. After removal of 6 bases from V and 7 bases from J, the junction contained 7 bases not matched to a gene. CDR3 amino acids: CASTKGGKEQYF. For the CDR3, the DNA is TGCGCCAGCACCAAGGGAGGGAAAGAGCAGTACTTC.

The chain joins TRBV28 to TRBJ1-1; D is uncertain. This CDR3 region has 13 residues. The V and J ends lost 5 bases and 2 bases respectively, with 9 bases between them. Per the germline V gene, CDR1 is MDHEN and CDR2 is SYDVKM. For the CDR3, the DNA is TGTGCCAGCAGTCTCAGATTTAACACTGAAGCTTTCTTT. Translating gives CASSLRFNTEAFF.

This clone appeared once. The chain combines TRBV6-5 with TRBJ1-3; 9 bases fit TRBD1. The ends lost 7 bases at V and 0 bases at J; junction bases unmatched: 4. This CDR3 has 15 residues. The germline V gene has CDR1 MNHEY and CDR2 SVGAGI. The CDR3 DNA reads TGTGCCAGCATGGTGACAGGGGGCTCTGGAAACACCATATATTTT. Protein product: CASMVTGGSGNTIYF.

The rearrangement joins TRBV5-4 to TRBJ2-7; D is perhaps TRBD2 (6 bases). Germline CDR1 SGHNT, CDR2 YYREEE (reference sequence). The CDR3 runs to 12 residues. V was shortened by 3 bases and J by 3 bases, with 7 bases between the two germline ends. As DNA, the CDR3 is TGTGCCAGCAGCTCCGGGAGCTACGAGCAGTACTTC. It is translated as CASSSGSYEQYF.